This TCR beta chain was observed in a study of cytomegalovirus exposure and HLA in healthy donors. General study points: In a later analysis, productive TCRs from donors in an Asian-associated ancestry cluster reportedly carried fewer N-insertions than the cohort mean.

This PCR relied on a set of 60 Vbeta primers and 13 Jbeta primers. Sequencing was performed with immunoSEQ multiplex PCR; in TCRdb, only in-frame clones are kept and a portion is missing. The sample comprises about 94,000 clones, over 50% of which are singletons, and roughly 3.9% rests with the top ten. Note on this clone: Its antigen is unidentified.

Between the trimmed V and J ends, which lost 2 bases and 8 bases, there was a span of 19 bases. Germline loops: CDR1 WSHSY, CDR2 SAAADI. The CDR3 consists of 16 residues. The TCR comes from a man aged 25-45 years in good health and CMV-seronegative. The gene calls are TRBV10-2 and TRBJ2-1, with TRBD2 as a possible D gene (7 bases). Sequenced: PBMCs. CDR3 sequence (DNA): TGCGCCAGCAGTGAGCTTGGGGAGGGGGGTCACCATGAGCAGTTCTTC. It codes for CASSELGEGGHHEQFF.